Described below is a single T cell receptor (beta chain) sequence and its context. The data were taken from a study of OX40 agonist ivuxolimab in advanced cancers. Sequenced by immunoSEQ multiplex PCR; TCRdb stores in-frame clones only, minus some. The sample has around 95,000 clones, 85% to 95% seen once; the top ten hold roughly 0.26%. CDR1 and CDR2 from the germline V gene are SGHTA and FQGNSA. The CDR3 sequence is 15 residues long. V dropped 0 bases and J dropped 2 bases, with 8 bases sitting between them. The chain couples TRBV7-2 to TRBJ1-5; D remains unclear. This receptor was identified in an adult with an advanced solid tumor such as melanoma, head and neck, liver or kidney cancer. Specimen: CD4+ or CD8+ T cells sorted from blood, collected in a trial of the OX40 agonist ivuxolimab. CDR3 sequence reads: CASSLALAGNQPQHF. In DNA form, the CDR3 reads TGTGCCAGCAGCTTAGCGCTGGCAGGCAATCAGCCCCAGCATTTT.